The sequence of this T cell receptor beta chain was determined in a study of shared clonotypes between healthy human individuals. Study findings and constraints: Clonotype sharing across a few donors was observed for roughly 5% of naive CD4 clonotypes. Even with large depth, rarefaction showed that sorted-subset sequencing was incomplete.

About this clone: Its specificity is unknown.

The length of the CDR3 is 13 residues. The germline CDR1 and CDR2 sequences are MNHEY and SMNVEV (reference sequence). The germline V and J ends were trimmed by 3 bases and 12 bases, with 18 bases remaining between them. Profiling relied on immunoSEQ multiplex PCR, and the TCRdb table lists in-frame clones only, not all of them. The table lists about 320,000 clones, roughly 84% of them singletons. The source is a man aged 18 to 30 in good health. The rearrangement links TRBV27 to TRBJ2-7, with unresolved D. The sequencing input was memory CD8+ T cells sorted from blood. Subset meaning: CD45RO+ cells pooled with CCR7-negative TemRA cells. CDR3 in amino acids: CASSFGILSATYF. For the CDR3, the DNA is TGTGCCAGCAGTTTCGGTATCCTCAGCGCTACGTACTTC.